These 24 T cell receptor beta chains were all obtained from the same sample, sequenced in a study of blood T cells in healthy people across ages (dated by TCRdb to 2013 to 2016). Libraries were prepared through 5' RACE. TCRdb records Illumina HiSeq 2500 as the sequencer. A second PCR of roughly 7 to 12 cycles was run with a J-beta primer mix and a sample-barcoded 5' primer. Using fastp at Q25 and MiXCR, TCRdb reprocessed the public reads and kept productive beta chains. Identical CDR3 protein sequences are pooled into one entry, listed with their most common genes and DNA. The sample table shows 1.4 million or so distinct CDR3 sequences, and approximately 43% are seen once. Around 4% of the sample is in the top ten clones. Input material: blood. The receptors here all came from a woman younger than 35 in good health.

Turning to this clonotype: The CDR3 carries no conserved terminal phenylalanine or tryptophan, so it likely arises from a read error. This chain joins TRBV29-1 and TRBJ2-7, with a weak D call TRBD1 (6 bases). There are 12 residues in the CDR3. Germline V CDR1 and CDR2: SQVTM, ANQGSEA. Trimming took 6 bases from V and 2 from J, leaving 11 bases between them. The CDR3 loop reads CSVEDRPYEQYL. Here the CDR3 DNA reads TGCAGCGTGGAGGACAGACCCTACGAGCAGTACTTG.

The chain is built from TRBV20-1 and TRBJ2-1, with 7 nucleotides matching TRBD2. The CDR3 totals 15 residues. V shed 4 bases, J shed 8 bases, and the junction held 14 bases outside the gene matches. CDR1 DFQATT and CDR2 SNEGSKA come from the germline V gene (reference sequence). CDR3 nucleotides: TGCAGTGCTAAGAAAGTGGCTAGCGGACCAGATGAGCAGTTCTTC. Its translation is CSAKKVASGPDEQFF.

The CDR3, as DNA: TGCGCCAGCCGGCATTTCTCCTACAATGAGCAGTACTTC. Amino acids: CASRHFSYNEQYF. This chain links TRBV4-1 with TRBJ2-1; D gene ambiguous. TRBJ2-7 explains the end of the DNA better; the J call may be wrong. Germline-derived CDR1 and CDR2 are MGHRA and YSYEKL. The CDR3 runs 13 residues.

This chain links TRBV13 with TRBJ1-3, with a tentative D call TRBD1 (5 bases). Looked up from germline, CDR1 is PRHDT and CDR2 is FYEKMQ (reference sequence). The V gene lost 5 bases and the J gene lost 4 bases, with 12 bases spanning the gap. The CDR3 spans 14 residues. CDR3 nucleotide sequence: TGTGCCAGCAGCAACCCCTCAGGGGGAAACACCATATATTTT. This translates into CASSNPSGGNTIYF.

The chain uses TRBV30 and TRBJ1-1; D call uncertain. Germline CDR1 and CDR2: GTSNPN and SVGIG (reference sequence). Trimming stripped 0 bases from V and 4 bases from J, with 6 bases between. The CDR3 extends over 12 amino acids. CDR3 sequence reads: CAWSVVGTEAFF. As DNA, the CDR3 is TGTGCCTGGAGTGTGGTTGGCACTGAAGCTTTCTTT.

The chain joins TRBV7-9 to TRBJ1-3; D unclear. CDR1 and CDR2 from the germline V gene are SEHNR and FQNEAQ (reference sequence). This CDR3 spans 16 amino acids. The V gene lost 5 bases and the J gene lost 0 bases, with 14 bases spanning the gap. CDR3 in amino acids: CASSNRASPSGNTIYF. The CDR3 nucleotides read TGTGCCAGCAGCAACCGGGCCAGCCCCTCTGGAAACACCATATATTTT.

This clonotype was observed a handful of times. The chain recombines TRBV5-1 with TRBJ2-3; 15 nucleotides match TRBD2. The CDR3 contains 15 residues. Per the germline V gene, CDR1 is SGHRS and CDR2 is YFSETQ. The V and J ends lost 4 bases and 7 bases, in that order; junction bases with no gene match: 4. The CDR3 DNA reads TGCGCCAGCAGCCCCGGGACTAGCGGGGGGAATACGCAGTATTTT. As protein: CASSPGTSGGNTQYF.

This clonotype came up many times. The chain couples TRBV4-1 to TRBJ2-7; D unclear. V was trimmed by 0 bases and J by 0 bases, leaving 6 bases between them. The CDR3 sequence is 14 residues long. Germline V CDR1 and CDR2: MGHRA, YSYEKL. The CDR3 DNA is TGCGCCAGCAGCCAAGATGCCAACTCCTACGAGCAGTACTTC. It is translated as CASSQDANSYEQYF.

The rearrangement links TRBV4-1 to TRBJ2-7, with D hard to call. The CDR3 has 14 amino acids. Germline loops: CDR1 MGHRA, CDR2 YSYEKL. Trimming stripped 1 base from V and 2 bases from J, with 9 bases between. This CDR3 is CASSQVTDTYEQYF. CDR3 nucleotide sequence: TGCGCCAGCAGCCAAGTTACCGATACCTACGAGCAGTACTTC.

V usage is TRBV30 and J usage is TRBJ2-5; D is perhaps TRBD2 (6 bases). The end of the DNA is better explained by TRBJ2-7, so the J call may be wrong. The CDR3 spans 13 residues. The germline V gene encodes CDR1 GTSNPN and CDR2 SVGIG (reference sequence). The CDR3 DNA reads TGTGCCTGTACGGGACTCCTTTCCTACGAGCAGTACTTC. The encoded protein is CACTGLLSYEQYF.

This clonotype came up a few times. The chain employs TRBV24-1 and TRBJ2-1; D not certain. The germline V and J ends were trimmed by 5 bases and 0 bases, with 10 bases remaining between them. This CDR3 is 15 amino acids long. Germline CDR1 and CDR2: KGHDR and SFDVKD. The CDR3 DNA sequence: TGTGCCACCAGTGGCCAAGAGAGCTCCTACAATGAGCAGTTCTTC. It encodes CATSGQESSYNEQFF.

The chain joins TRBV11-2 to TRBJ1-4; maybe TRBD1 (6 bases). The V end lost 0 bases, the J end lost 7 bases, and 12 bases lay between the germline ends. The germline V gene has CDR1 SGHAT and CDR2 FQNNGV. CDR3 length: 15 amino acids. DNA of the CDR3: TGTGCCAGCAGCTTAGAACAGGGAGGAGGTGAAAAACTGTTTTTT. Translated: CASSLEQGGGEKLFF.

The chain joins TRBV7-9 to TRBJ2-1; maybe TRBD2 (5 bases). The V and J ends lost 1 base and 10 bases respectively, with 17 bases between them. The CDR3 has 15 residues. Germline CDR1 reads SEHNR; CDR2 reads FQNEAQ (reference sequence). CDR3 nucleotide sequence: TGTGCCAGCAGCTTAGGCATGGAACTAGGTCGCGAGCAGTTCTTC. Its protein is CASSLGMELGREQFF.

V gene TRBV4-1 combines with J gene TRBJ1-1; 9 bases line up with TRBD1. After removal of 4 bases from V and 4 bases from J, the junction contained 7 bases not matched to a gene. There are 15 residues in the CDR3. Germline V gene lookup returns CDR1 MGHRA and CDR2 YSYEKL. The CDR3 protein is CASSPGQGLGTEAFF. Written as DNA, the CDR3 is TGCGCCAGCAGCCCCGGACAGGGGCTAGGCACTGAAGCTTTCTTT.

The genes are TRBV12-3 or TRBV12-4 and TRBJ2-2; 8 bases line up with TRBD2. After removal of 7 bases from V and 2 bases from J, the junction contained 6 bases not matched to a gene. CDR3 length: 15 amino acids. CDR3 nucleotide sequence: TGTGCCAGCACCCGTAGCGGGACTAACACCGGGGAGCTGTTTTTT. Amino acids: CASTRSGTNTGELFF.

The chain couples TRBV4-3 to TRBJ2-3, with 9 nucleotides matching TRBD2. Germline V CDR1 and CDR2: LGHNA, YSLEER. The CDR3 has 17 amino acids. The J segment lost 4 bases and the V segment lost 0 bases, leaving 8 bases of the junction unmatched. CDR3: CASSQERRLAEADTQYF. Here the CDR3 DNA reads TGCGCCAGCAGCCAAGAACGAAGACTAGCGGAGGCAGATACGCAGTATTTT.

There are a few counts of this clonotype. V usage is TRBV7-2 and J usage is TRBJ1-1, with 7 bases matching TRBD1. The CDR3 runs 15 residues. Germline V gene lookup returns CDR1 SGHTA and CDR2 FQGNSA. Trimming took 4 bases from V and 1 from J; bases not matched to a gene: 6. CDR3 nucleotide sequence: TGTGCCAGCAGCTCAACCCGGACAGGGAACACTGAAGCTTTCTTT. Its translation is CASSSTRTGNTEAFF.

This sequence joins TRBV28 and TRBJ2-1; 7 positions agree with TRBD2. The CDR3 runs 15 residues. The junction had 8 bases not matched to a gene; V was cut back by 3 bases and J by 6 bases. Germline CDR1 MDHEN, CDR2 SYDVKM. The CDR3: CASSFTSEGPNEQFF. CDR3 DNA sequence: TGTGCCAGCAGTTTCACTAGCGAGGGTCCCAATGAGCAGTTCTTC.

The V gene is TRBV20-1, the J gene TRBJ2-7, with 9 positions matching TRBD1. V was clipped by 6 bases and J by 7 bases; unmatched bases: 16. The germline V gene has CDR1 DFQATT and CDR2 SNEGSKA (reference sequence). This CDR3 contains 15 residues. This CDR3 reads CSARGLVQGAWEQYF. CDR3 bases: TGCAGTGCACGTGGCTTAGTACAGGGGGCATGGGAGCAGTACTTC.

CDR3 in amino acids: CASSQDPAAWIPQHF. In DNA form, the CDR3 reads TGTGCCAGCAGCCAAGATCCTGCGGCTTGGATCCCCCAGCATTTT. The chain carries TRBV4-2 and TRBJ1-5; D gene ambiguous. This CDR3 is built from 15 residues. Germline assignment: CDR1 LGHNA and CDR2 YNFKEQ. The germline V and J ends were trimmed by 0 bases and 10 bases, with 16 bases remaining between them.

This chain uses TRBV19 with TRBJ1-5; tentatively, D is TRBD1 (5 bases). The ends were cut back, 9 bases at V and 3 bases at J, with 15 bases in the middle. Germline V gene lookup returns CDR1 LNHDA and CDR2 SQIVND (reference sequence). The CDR3 runs to 14 residues. CDR3 DNA sequence: TGTGCCAGCACCCCCAGGGTTGCCAATCAGCCCCAGCATTTT. Residues: CASTPRVANQPQHF.

This clonotype has ten or more counts. V gene TRBV20-1 combines with J gene TRBJ2-1, with a weak D call TRBD1 (6 bases). The CDR3 is 15 residues long. The V end lost 0 bases, the J end lost 0 bases, and 9 bases lay between the germline ends. Germline V lookup: CDR1 DFQATT, CDR2 SNEGSKA (reference sequence). The chain's CDR3 is CSARDRGNSYNEQFF. The CDR3 bases are TGCAGTGCTAGAGATAGGGGGAACTCCTACAATGAGCAGTTCTTC.

This clonotype was seen only a few times. This may be a read error, as it is one base from a much larger clone. J is TRBJ1-2 and V is TRBV20-1; 11 bases are a match to TRBD1. The CDR3 sequence is 14 residues long. The junction had 1 base not matched to a gene; V was cut back by 3 bases and J by 1 base. Germline V gene data show CDR1 as DFQATT and CDR2 as SNEGSKA (reference sequence). CDR3 bases: TGCAGTGCTAGGGGACAGGGGGGTAACTATGGCTACACCTTC. Its protein product is CSARGQGGNYGYTF.

This clonotype was seen only once. J is TRBJ2-2 and V is TRBV10-3, with 8 bases lining up with TRBD1. Germline loops: CDR1 ENHRY, CDR2 SYGVKD. The CDR3 consists of 13 residues. V lost 10 bases to trimming and J lost 6 bases; unmatched junction nucleotides: 7. The CDR3 nucleotides are TGTGCCACCAGGACAGGGCTTTCCGGGGAGCTGTTTTTT. Its protein is CATRTGLSGELFF.